This T cell receptor (beta chain) was identified during a study of T-cell reconstitution after alpha-beta-depleted transplantation in children. Study observations and caveats: Expanded graft clones, several hundred of them, were reportedly the source of alpha-beta T cells about two months after transplant. Some patients' high day-60 TCRbeta diversity was attributed to recipient cells surviving conditioning. It was newly produced T cells that mostly accounted for T-cell counts and diversity one year after transplant.

The CDR3 has 13 residues. Trimming removed 5 bases from V and 10 bases from J, with 18 bases in between. In germline, CDR1 is DFQATT, CDR2 SNEGSKA (reference sequence). The TCRbeta library was prepared with unique molecular identifiers. TCRdb analysed the PCR reads with MiXCR anew, one entry per CDR3 protein. The profile shows around 700,000 distinct CDR3 sequences, less than 15% of them singletons. This clonotype came up a few times. Its antigen is unidentified. The V gene is TRBV20-1, the J gene TRBJ1-5; a weak D match, TRBD1 (5 bases). Source: PBMCs, taken before TCRalphabeta/CD19-depleted stem cell transplant. The TCR was taken from a girl aged 2 to 10 with congenital amegakaryocytic thrombocytopenia, due to receive a stem cell transplant. The CDR3 nucleotides read TGCAGTGCTCCCACTGGGACTTCCGAACCCCAGCATTTT. Translated: CSAPTGTSEPQHF.